This is a list of T cell receptor beta chains from one sample in a study of OX40 agonist ivuxolimab in advanced cancers. The table came from immunoSEQ multiplex PCR; TCRdb's copy has only in-frame clones and leaves some out. The table has tens of thousands of clones, around 83% seen once. Sequencing used CD4+ or CD8+ T cells sorted from blood, obtained in a trial of the OX40 agonist ivuxolimab. These receptor sequences come from an adult with an advanced solid tumor such as melanoma, head and neck, liver or kidney cancer. Each CDR3 is given with its conserved first and last residue. Each record gives: CDR3 length, V gene, D gene, clone size, J gene, CDR3 protein, CDR3 DNA. D genes are given only for firm matches. The listing skips clone size in some rows; elsewhere it reads once, few, many or a size class.

length: 17; V: TRBV5-1; D: TRBD2; size: -; J: TRBJ2-2; CDR3: CASSLETSGRNTGELFF; DNA: TGCGCCAGCAGCCTGGAGACTAGCGGGAGAAACACCGGGGAGCTGTTTTTT
length: 11; V: TRBV20-1; D: -; size: -; J: TRBJ2-3; CDR3: CSAPVKDTQYF; DNA: TGCAGTGCACCTGTCAAGGATACGCAGTATTTT
length: 15; V: TRBV4-2; D: -; size: -; J: TRBJ1-6; CDR3: CASSQDRGSNSPLHF; DNA: TGTGCCAGCAGCCAAGATCGGGGAAGTAATTCACCCCTCCACTTT
length: 14; V: TRBV12-5; D: -; size: -; J: TRBJ2-1; CDR3: CASGPADGFNEQFF; DNA: TGTGCTAGTGGCCCCGCGGACGGGTTCAATGAGCAGTTCTTC
length: 15; V: TRBV10-2; D: -; size: -; J: TRBJ1-1; CDR3: CASSESQTMNTEAFF; DNA: TGCGCCAGCAGTGAGTCACAGACCATGAACACTGAAGCTTTCTTT
length: 17; V: TRBV2; D: TRBD2; size: -; J: TRBJ2-1; CDR3: CASSEAQPSGRIGEQFF; DNA: TGTGCCAGCAGTGAAGCCCAACCTAGCGGTCGGATAGGGGAGCAGTTCTTC
length: 13; V: TRBV5-1; D: -; size: -; J: TRBJ2-1; CDR3: CASSIRRTEEQFF; DNA: TGCGCCAGCAGCATTCGCCGGACAGAAGAGCAGTTCTTC
length: 14; V: TRBV4-2; D: -; size: -; J: TRBJ1-5; CDR3: CASSQFQGNQPQHF; DNA: TGTGCCAGCAGCCAATTTCAGGGTAATCAGCCCCAGCATTTT
length: 14; V: TRBV28; D: -; size: -; J: TRBJ2-3; CDR3: CASTLTEPSDTQYF; DNA: TGTGCCAGCACCCTGACGGAGCCTTCGGATACGCAGTATTTT
length: 13; V: TRBV10-3; D: -; size: -; J: TRBJ1-4; CDR3: CAISGQVDEKLFF; DNA: TGTGCCATCAGTGGACAGGTAGATGAAAAACTGTTTTTT
length: 18; V: TRBV28; D: TRBD2; size: -; J: TRBJ2-5; CDR3: CASSPPSGREGPQETQYF; DNA: TGTGCCAGCAGTCCCCCATCCGGGCGGGAGGGCCCCCAAGAGACCCAGTACTTC
length: 16; V: TRBV19; D: TRBD2; size: -; J: TRBJ2-1; CDR3: CASSSWTSGSLDEQFF; DNA: TGTGCCAGTAGTTCTTGGACTAGCGGGAGTTTGGATGAGCAGTTCTTC
length: 13; V: TRBV10-3; D: -; size: -; J: TRBJ2-5; CDR3: CAISAQLQETQYF; DNA: TGTGCCATCAGTGCGCAGCTCCAAGAGACCCAGTACTTC
length: 13; V: TRBV7-3; D: -; size: -; J: TRBJ2-5; CDR3: CASSPKPKETQYF; DNA: TGTGCCAGCAGCCCCAAGCCGAAAGAGACCCAGTACTTC
length: 11; V: TRBV19; D: -; size: once; J: TRBJ2-7; CDR3: CASSIGYEQYF; DNA: TGTGCCAGTAGTATAGGCTACGAGCAGTACTTC
length: 11; V: TRBV6-1; D: -; size: -; J: TRBJ2-3; CDR3: CASSLFDTQYF; DNA: TGTGCCAGCAGCCTATTCGATACGCAGTATTTT
length: 19; V: TRBV2; D: TRBD2; size: few; J: TRBJ2-5; CDR3: CASTLGGLAGIGRVETQYF; DNA: TGTGCCAGCACCCTAGGGGGACTAGCGGGTATCGGAAGGGTGGAGACCCAGTACTTC
length: 14; V: TRBV6-1; D: -; size: few; J: TRBJ2-7; CDR3: CASSENPRTYEQYF; DNA: TGTGCCAGCAGTGAAAACCCCCGTACCTACGAGCAGTACTTC
length: 16; V: TRBV6-5; D: -; size: -; J: TRBJ2-7; CDR3: CASSYVYGTYSYEQYF; DNA: TGTGCCAGCAGTTACGTTTACGGGACTTACTCCTACGAGCAGTACTTC
length: 14; V: TRBV5-6; D: TRBD1; size: -; J: TRBJ1-1; CDR3: CASSLQGEPRWAFF; DNA: TGTGCCAGCAGCCTCCAGGGGGAACCTCGGTGGGCTTTCTTT
length: 15; V: TRBV6-5; D: -; size: -; J: TRBJ1-1; CDR3: CASSSAGRADTEAFF; DNA: TGTGCCAGCAGTTCCGCGGGGAGGGCCGACACTGAAGCTTTCTTT
length: 13; V: TRBV4-2; D: TRBD1; size: -; J: TRBJ1-5; CDR3: CASGTGLRQPQHF; DNA: TGTGCCAGCGGGACAGGGTTGAGGCAGCCCCAGCATTTT
length: 15; V: TRBV5-4; D: -; size: -; J: TRBJ2-1; CDR3: CASSLRASPGNEQFF; DNA: TGTGCCAGCAGCTTGCGCGCTAGCCCCGGGAATGAGCAGTTCTTC
length: 15; V: TRBV7-4; D: -; size: -; J: TRBJ2-7; CDR3: CASSPPPDHRTEQYF; DNA: TGTGCCAGCAGCCCACCCCCGGACCACCGGACGGAGCAGTACTTC
length: 13; V: TRBV7-9; D: -; size: few; J: TRBJ1-1; CDR3: CAARIEGLTEAFF; DNA: TGTGCCGCCAGGATCGAGGGACTGACTGAAGCTTTCTTT
length: 12; V: TRBV5-1; D: -; size: -; J: TRBJ2-1; CDR3: CASSFEGYEQFF; DNA: TGCGCCAGCAGCTTCGAGGGTTATGAGCAGTTCTTC
length: 11; V: TRBV2; D: -; size: -; J: TRBJ2-7; CDR3: CASSPTYEQYF; DNA: TGTGCCAGCAGTCCCACCTACGAGCAGTACTTC
length: 16; V: TRBV7-2; D: -; size: -; J: TRBJ1-3; CDR3: CASSLEGVLSGNTIYF; DNA: TGTGCCAGCAGCTTAGAAGGCGTCCTCTCTGGAAACACCATATATTTT
length: 13; V: TRBV11-3; D: TRBD2; size: few; J: TRBJ2-5; CDR3: CASSPGLESTQYF; DNA: TGTGCCAGCAGCCCGGGACTAGAGTCCACCCAGTACTTC
length: 15; V: TRBV2; D: -; size: few; J: TRBJ2-1; CDR3: CASSEEAATYNEQFF; DNA: TGTGCCAGCAGTGAAGAAGCGGCTACCTACAATGAGCAGTTCTTC
length: 13; V: TRBV28; D: TRBD1; size: few; J: TRBJ2-2; CDR3: CASTPPTGKELFF; DNA: TGTGCCAGCACCCCCCCGACAGGGAAGGAGCTGTTTTTT
length: 13; V: TRBV14; D: -; size: -; J: TRBJ2-5; CDR3: CASSQGRWETQYF; DNA: TGTGCCAGCAGCCAAGGACGATGGGAGACCCAGTACTTC
length: 14; V: TRBV11-2; D: -; size: few; J: TRBJ2-1; CDR3: CASSILGGRGEQFF; DNA: TGTGCCAGCAGCATTTTAGGGGGGCGGGGTGAGCAGTTCTTC